This T cell receptor beta chain was obtained from a study of identical twins. In this sample, this clonotype turned up many times. Carrying unique molecular identifiers, the cDNA also gained a universal primer site through template switching. TCRdb re-called the 5' RACE reads with MiXCR, one entry per CDR3 protein. The sample holds about 660,000 distinct CDR3 sequences, roughly 8% seen once. Trimming took 4 bases from V and 4 from J; bases not matched to a gene: 4. Germline assignment: CDR1 MDHEN and CDR2 SYDVKM. The CDR3 totals 15 residues. This sample was also put to use in a study of yellow fever vaccine responses in identical twins.

The source is a young woman in good health. The chain combines TRBV28 with TRBJ2-5; 12 bases match TRBD2. Input material: PBMCs. The CDR3, as DNA: TGTGCCAGCAGTTCTCTAGCGGGAGGGGCAGAGACCCAGTACTTC. Translation gives CASSSLAGGAETQYF.